This record concerns one T cell receptor beta chain sequence. V lost 0 bases, J lost 4 bases, and 7 bases stayed unmatched. Germline assignment: CDR1 SGHRS and CDR2 YFSETQ. This CDR3 is 15 amino acids long. Only in-frame clones appear in the TCRdb table, and some are missing; sequencing was by immunoSEQ multiplex PCR. The table lists 15,000 or so clones, less than 90% of them singletons. The data derive from a study of technical replicates of blood from several donors. This sequence originates from a human donor in good health. The V call is TRBV5-1, the J call TRBJ2-7; 7 nucleotides match TRBD2. Sequencing input: PBMCs. Here the CDR3 reads CASSLVVPGGYEQYF. The DNA of the CDR3 is TGCGCCAGCAGCTTGGTTGTTCCGGGGGGTTACGAGCAGTACTTC.